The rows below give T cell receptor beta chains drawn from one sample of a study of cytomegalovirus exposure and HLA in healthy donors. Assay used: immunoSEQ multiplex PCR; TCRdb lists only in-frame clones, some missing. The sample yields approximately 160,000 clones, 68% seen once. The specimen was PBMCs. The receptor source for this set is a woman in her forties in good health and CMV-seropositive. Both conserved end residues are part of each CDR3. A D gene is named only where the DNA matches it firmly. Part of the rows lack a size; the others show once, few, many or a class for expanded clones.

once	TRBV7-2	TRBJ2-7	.	TGTGCCAGCAGCTTACAGCGGTTAACCTACGAGCAGTACTTC	CASSLQRLTYEQYF
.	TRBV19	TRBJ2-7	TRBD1	TGTGCCAGTACGGACAGGGACACCTACGAGCAGTACTTC	CASTDRDTYEQYF
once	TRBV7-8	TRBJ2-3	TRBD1	TGTGCCAGCAGCAGGGGACAGGGCCGCACAGATACGCAGTATTTT	CASSRGQGRTDTQYF
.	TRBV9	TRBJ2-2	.	TGTGCCAGCAGCGCTCGCAGGGGCGGGGGGAACACCGGGGAGCTGTTTTTT	CASSARRGGGNTGELFF
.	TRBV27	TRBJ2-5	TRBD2	TGTGCCAGCAGTCAAGGGACTAGCGGGATGGGAGAGACCCAGTACTTC	CASSQGTSGMGETQYF
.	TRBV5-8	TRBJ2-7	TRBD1	TGTGCCAGCAGCTTAGACAGGGGGCTCTACGAGCAGTACTTC	CASSLDRGLYEQYF
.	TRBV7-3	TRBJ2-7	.	TGTGCCAGCAGCGTAAACTCGCTGGGAGGCTACGAGCAGTACTTC	CASSVNSLGGYEQYF
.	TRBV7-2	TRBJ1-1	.	TGTGCCAGCAGCCTGGGGGGGGCCTGGGCTGAAGCTTTCTTT	CASSLGGAWAEAFF
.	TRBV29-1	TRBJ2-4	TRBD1	TGCAGCGTTAGGGGGCGCCTAGCCAAAAACATTCAGTACTTC	CSVRGRLAKNIQYF
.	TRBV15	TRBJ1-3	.	TGTGCCACCAGCAGAGACTTGTCGAGCCCGGGAAACACCATATATTTT	CATSRDLSSPGNTIYF